This TCR beta chain derives from a study of beta chain features in type 1 diabetes. Study-level points and caveats: Type 1 diabetes patients had fewer VDJ junction insertions and more deletions. In these data, an HLA type influence on TCRB rearrangement remained unresolved.

This CDR3 comprises 15 residues. In germline, CDR1 is SNHLY, CDR2 FYNNEI. After removal of 7 bases from V and 4 bases from J, the junction contained 12 bases not matched to a gene. Sequencing targeted expressed TCRB transcripts, as all isolated RNA had been reverse transcribed. For naive, central memory and regulatory T cell samples, reads averaged around 3.8 million. The table came from immunoSEQ multiplex PCR; TCRdb's copy has only in-frame clones and leaves some out. The sample lists around 320,000 clones, 13% to 15% occurring once. This clone appeared many times. The target antigen is unknown. The sample taken for sequencing was central memory CD4+ T cells from blood. The V gene is TRBV2, the J gene TRBJ1-2; TRBD1 matches at 7 bases. This clonotype was obtained from a man younger than 45 in good health. The CDR3 loop is CASKKTTGSVYGYTF. The DNA of the CDR3 is TGTGCCAGCAAGAAAACGACAGGGAGCGTCTATGGCTACACCTTC.